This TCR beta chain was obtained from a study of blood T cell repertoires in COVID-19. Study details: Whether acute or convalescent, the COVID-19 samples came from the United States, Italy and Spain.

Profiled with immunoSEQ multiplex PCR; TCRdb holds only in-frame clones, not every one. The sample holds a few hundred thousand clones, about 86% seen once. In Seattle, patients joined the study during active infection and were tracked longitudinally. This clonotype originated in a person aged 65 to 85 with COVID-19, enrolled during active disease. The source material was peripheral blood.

The CDR3 region is CASSDGSSTGELFF. CDR3 DNA: TGTGCCAGCAGCGACGGGAGTTCCACCGGGGAGCTGTTTTTT. V gene TRBV9 combines with J gene TRBJ2-2; possibly TRBD2 for D (6 bases). Per germline, CDR1 SGDLS and CDR2 YYNGEE. CDR3 length: 14 residues. The V gene lost 3 bases and the J gene lost 4 bases, with 10 bases spanning the gap.